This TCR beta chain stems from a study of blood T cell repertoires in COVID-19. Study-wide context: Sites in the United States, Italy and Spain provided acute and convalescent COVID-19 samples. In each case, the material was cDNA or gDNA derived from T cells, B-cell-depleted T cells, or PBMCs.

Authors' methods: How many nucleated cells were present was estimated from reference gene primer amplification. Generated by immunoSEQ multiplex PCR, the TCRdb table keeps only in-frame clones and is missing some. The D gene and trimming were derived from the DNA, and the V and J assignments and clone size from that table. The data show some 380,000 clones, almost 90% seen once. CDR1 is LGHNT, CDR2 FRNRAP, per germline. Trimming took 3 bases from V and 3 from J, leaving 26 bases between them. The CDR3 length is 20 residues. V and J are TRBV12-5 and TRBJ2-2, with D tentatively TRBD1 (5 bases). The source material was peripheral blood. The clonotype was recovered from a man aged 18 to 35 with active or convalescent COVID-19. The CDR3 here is CASGFLPAGAGRVDTGELFF. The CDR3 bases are TGTGCTAGTGGTTTCCTCCCTGCTGGTGCTGGCAGGGTCGACACCGGGGAGCTGTTTTTT. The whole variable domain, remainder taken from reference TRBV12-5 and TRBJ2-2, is DARVTQTPRHKVTEMGQEVTMRCQPILGHNTVFWYRQTMMQGLELLAYFRNRAPLDDSGMPKDRFSAEMPDATLATLKIQPSEPRDSAVYFCASGFLPAGAGRVDTGELFFGEGSRLTVL.